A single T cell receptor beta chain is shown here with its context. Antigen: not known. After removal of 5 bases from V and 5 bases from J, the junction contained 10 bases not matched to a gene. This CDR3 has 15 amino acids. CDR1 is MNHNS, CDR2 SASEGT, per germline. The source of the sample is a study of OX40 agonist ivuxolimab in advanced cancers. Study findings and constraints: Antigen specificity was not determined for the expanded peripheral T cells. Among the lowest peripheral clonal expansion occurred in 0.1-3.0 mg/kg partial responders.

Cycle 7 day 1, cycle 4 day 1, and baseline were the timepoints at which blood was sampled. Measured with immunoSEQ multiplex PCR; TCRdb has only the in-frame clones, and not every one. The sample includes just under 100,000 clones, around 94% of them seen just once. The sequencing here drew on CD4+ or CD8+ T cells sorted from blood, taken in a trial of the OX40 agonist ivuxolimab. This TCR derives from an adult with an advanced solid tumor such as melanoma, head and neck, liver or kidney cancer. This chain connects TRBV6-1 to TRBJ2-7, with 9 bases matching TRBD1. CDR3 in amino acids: CASSWGTGRIDEQYF. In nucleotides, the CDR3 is TGTGCCAGCAGTTGGGGGACAGGGAGAATCGACGAGCAGTACTTC.